These 21 T cell receptor beta chains originate from one sample sequenced in a study of blood T cell repertoires in COVID-19. The protocol was immunoSEQ multiplex PCR, while the TCRdb copy is restricted to in-frame clones and leaves out a portion. The data show about 110,000 clones, roughly 82% seen once. Sequencing input: peripheral blood. The receptors were sampled from a woman aged 55-69 years with acute or convalescent COVID-19.

This chain connects TRBV5-6 to TRBJ1-2, with TRBD1 matching over 8 bases. The ends lost 1 base at V and 3 bases at J; junction bases unmatched: 5. Germline V CDR1 and CDR2: SGHDT, YYEEEE. The CDR3 has 15 amino acids. The CDR3, as DNA: TGTGCCAGCAGCTTGCCGGACAGGGTGGACTATGGCTACACCTTC. This sequence encodes CASSLPDRVDYGYTF. The full variable domain, its missing parts supplied by reference TRBV5-6 and TRBJ1-2, is DAGVTQSPTHLIKTRGQQVTLRCSPKSGHDTVSWYQQALGQGPQFIFQYYEEEERQRGNFPDRFSGHQFPNYSSELNVNALLLGDSALYLCASSLPDRVDYGYTFGSGTRLTVV.

This sequence joins TRBV5-1 and TRBJ2-5, with TRBD1 identical over 8 bases. This CDR3 has 15 amino acids. Trimming at V came to 0 bases and at J to 2 bases, leaving 3 bases not matched to a gene. The germline gives CDR1 SGHRS, CDR2 YFSETQ. Here the CDR3 DNA reads TGCGCCAGCAGCTTGGCAGGGACAGGTCAAGAGACCCAGTACTTC. Encoded protein: CASSLAGTGQETQYF.

This rearrangement joins TRBV21-1 to TRBJ1-2; the table's D call, TRBD1, was not checked against the DNA. TRBV21-1 is an annotated pseudogene. CDR3 length: 11 amino acids. The CDR3 spells CASSSQGTHTF. The CDR3 DNA reads as TGTGCCAGCAGCTCCCAGGGAACTCACACCTTC.

The chain combines TRBV7-3 with TRBJ2-2; maybe TRBD1 (5 bases). The germline gives CDR1 SGHTA, CDR2 FQGTGA. The CDR3 has 13 residues. V lost 5 bases to trimming and J lost 5 bases, with 9 bases between them. The CDR3 DNA reads as TGTGCCAGCAGCAACAGGTTTACCGGGGAGCTGTTTTTT. It yields the protein CASSNRFTGELFF.

The CDR3, as DNA: TGTGCCAGCAGCAAGGGACACACGACTAACACTGAAGCTTTCTTT. Its protein is CASSKGHTTNTEAFF. V and J are TRBV13 and TRBJ1-1; tentatively, D is TRBD1 (6 bases). Trimming cost V 5 bases and J 2 bases, with 15 bases left between them. The CDR3 loop spans 15 amino acids. Germline values: CDR1 PRHDT, CDR2 FYEKMQ (reference sequence).

The chain recombines TRBV6-5 with TRBJ2-5, with 9 bases fitting TRBD2. The J segment lost 2 bases and the V segment lost 6 bases, leaving 7 bases of the junction unmatched. This CDR3 has 15 residues. Germline V gene sequence: CDR1 MNHEY, CDR2 SVGAGI. CDR3 protein: CASSEERGVQETQYF. The CDR3 nucleotides read TGTGCCAGCAGCGAGGAGCGGGGGGTTCAAGAGACCCAGTACTTC.

The chain uses TRBV7-7 and TRBJ2-2, with TRBD1 as a possible D gene (5 bases). The V gene's germline CDR1 is SSHAT and CDR2 FNYEAQ (reference sequence). Trimming pared 5 bases from V and 4 bases from J, leaving 17 bases between. CDR3 length equals 16 residues. The CDR3: CASSRTAGWGTGELFF. As DNA, the CDR3 is TGTGCCAGCAGCCGCACCGCAGGGTGGGGCACCGGGGAGCTGTTTTTT.

The gene calls are TRBV3-1 (or the pseudogene TRBV3-2) and TRBJ1-5; maybe TRBD1 (5 bases). The germline gives CDR1 LGHDT, CDR2 YNNKEL (reference sequence). V was cut by 2 bases and J by 0 bases, with 8 bases left in between. CDR3 length: 15 residues. The CDR3 nucleotides read TGTGCCAGCAGCCAATGGGGCTCTAGCAATCAGCCCCAGCATTTT. Translating gives CASSQWGSSNQPQHF.

The chain employs TRBV6-1 and TRBJ2-7; 7 bases are shared with TRBD1. CDR1 is MNHNS and CDR2 is SASEGT in the germline V gene. The CDR3 is 16 amino acids. V was clipped by 2 bases and J by 3 bases; unmatched bases: 10. For the CDR3, the DNA is TGTGCCAGCAGTGAAAGTTACAGGGGTCCGTTCTACGAGCAGTACTTC. This gives the protein CASSESYRGPFYEQYF.

This clone was found once. The chain uses TRBV5-1 and TRBJ1-1; possible D gene TRBD1, 5 bases. V was trimmed by 3 bases and J by 11 bases, leaving 17 bases between them. This CDR3 is 13 amino acids long. CDR1 is SGHRS and CDR2 is YFSETQ in the germline V gene. The chain's CDR3 is CASSSLGPGLAFF. CDR3 nucleotide sequence: TGCGCCAGCAGCTCCCTAGGTCCAGGGTTGGCTTTCTTT.

V gene TRBV5-1 combines with J gene TRBJ1-2, with D possibly TRBD1 on 5 matching bases. V dropped 0 bases and J dropped 1 base, with 16 bases sitting between them. The CDR3 consists of 17 residues. Germline loops: CDR1 SGHRS, CDR2 YFSETQ. CDR3 in amino acids: CASSLGPGGGGNYGYTF. CDR3 in DNA: TGCGCCAGCAGCTTGGGCCCCGGCGGGGGAGGTAACTATGGCTACACCTTC.

The chain couples TRBV18 to TRBJ2-1, with D perhaps matching TRBD2 (7 bases). Germline V CDR1 and CDR2: KGHSH, LQKENI. The CDR3 length is 12 residues. V shed 3 bases and J shed 10 bases, with 10 bases lying between them. CDR3 loop: CASSPGGREQFF. The CDR3 DNA follows: TGTGCCAGCTCACCCGGGGGGCGAGAGCAGTTCTTC.

The V gene is TRBV10-3, the J gene TRBJ1-2; weak D call: TRBD1 (5 bases). Trimming pared 0 bases from V and 6 bases from J, leaving 11 bases between. Germline loops: CDR1 ENHRY, CDR2 SYGVKD. The CDR3 sequence is 14 residues long. DNA for the CDR3: TGTGCCATCAGTGAGTCAAGGGCAGGGCATGGCTACACCTTC. Protein product: CAISESRAGHGYTF.

The CDR3 is CASSFSVVYYGYTF. The CDR3 DNA is TGTGCCAGCAGCTTTAGTGTGGTTTACTATGGCTACACCTTC. V is TRBV7-2 and J is TRBJ1-2; D is undetermined. The V end lost 3 bases, the J end lost 3 bases, and 11 bases lay between the germline ends. The CDR3 consists of 14 residues. Per germline, CDR1 SGHTA and CDR2 FQGNSA. Based on the CDR3 plus reference TRBV7-2 and TRBJ1-2, the full variable domain is GAGVSQSPSNKVTEKGKDVELRCDPISGHTALYWYRQSLGQGLEFLIYFQGNSAPDKSGLPSDRFSAERTGGSVSTLTIQRTQQEDSAVYLCASSFSVVYYGYTFGSGTRLTVV.

The rearrangement links TRBV29-1 to TRBJ2-7; 9 bases match TRBD1. J gave up 3 bases and V 7 bases, and 7 bases lay outside the gene matches. This CDR3 region has 13 residues. CDR1 and CDR2 from the germline V gene are SQVTM and ANQGSEA. CDR3 nucleotides: TGCAGCGCCATAGGACAGGGGATCTACGAGCAGTACTTC. It is translated as CSAIGQGIYEQYF.

The chain links TRBV12-3 or TRBV12-4 to TRBJ1-5, with unresolved D. V was shortened by 3 bases and J by 6 bases, with 9 bases between the two germline ends. The CDR3 length is 13 residues. CDR3 loop: CASSLGGGQPQHF. The CDR3 bases are TGTGCCAGCAGTTTGGGAGGTGGTCAGCCCCAGCATTTT.

This chain joins TRBV23-1 and TRBJ1-1; 10 bases are a match to TRBD1. TRBV23-1 qualifies as an ORF whose function is uncertain. The V gene end was trimmed by 0 bases and the J gene end by 10 bases; junction bases not matched to a gene: 5. The CDR3 extends over 14 amino acids. The CDR3 loop is CASSQSGQGETAFF. The CDR3 DNA sequence: TGCGCCAGCAGTCAATCTGGACAGGGGGAGACAGCTTTCTTT.

The chain links TRBV18 to TRBJ1-2; D perhaps matches TRBD1 (6 bases). Trimming removed 2 bases from V and 4 bases from J, with 8 bases in between. Germline V gene data show CDR1 as KGHSH and CDR2 as LQKENI. This CDR3 spans 13 amino acids. CDR3 loop: CASSPRTAYGYTF. The DNA for the CDR3 is TGTGCCAGCTCACCAAGGACAGCCTATGGCTACACCTTC.

The chain combines TRBV27 with TRBJ2-1, with TRBD2 matching over 11 bases. Germline V CDR1 and CDR2: MNHEY, SMNVEV (reference sequence). The CDR3 is made up of 16 amino acids. V gave up 0 bases and J gave up 12 bases; unmatched junction bases: 10. CDR3 amino acids: CASSLSSGLAGGWQFF. The CDR3 DNA sequence: TGTGCCAGCAGTTTATCGAGTGGTCTAGCGGGGGGTTGGCAGTTCTTC.

The rearrangement joins TRBV3-1 (or the pseudogene TRBV3-2) to TRBJ2-5, with D possibly being TRBD2 (6 bases). Trimming stripped 0 bases from V and 0 bases from J, with 11 bases between. The CDR3 runs 16 residues. CDR1 and CDR2 from the germline V gene are LGHDT and YNNKEL (reference sequence). This chain's CDR3 is CASSQDIRTNQETQYF. CDR3 DNA: TGTGCCAGCAGCCAAGACATTAGGACTAACCAAGAGACCCAGTACTTC.

This CDR3 reads CASSYGPGQGYEQFF. CDR3 nucleotide sequence: TGTGCCAGCAGTTATGGGCCGGGACAGGGCTATGAGCAGTTCTTC. This chain links TRBV6-2 or TRBV6-3 with TRBJ2-1, with 9 bases lining up with TRBD1. The CDR3 extends over 15 amino acids. The V gene end was trimmed by 3 bases and the J gene end by 8 bases; junction bases not matched to a gene: 8. CDR1 and CDR2 (germline): MNHEY, SVGEGT.